These 8 T cell receptor beta chains originate from one sample sequenced in a study of cytomegalovirus exposure and HLA in healthy donors. With 60 Vbeta and 13 Jbeta primers, the PCR was carried out. Produced via immunoSEQ multiplex PCR; TCRdb's table is partial and in-frame only. Its listing shows tens of thousands of clones. Sequenced material: PBMCs. The source of these receptors is a woman aged 18-29 years in good health and CMV-seronegative.

This chain links TRBV19 with TRBJ1-1, with D tentatively TRBD1 (5 bases). This CDR3 contains 13 residues. V was cut by 5 bases and J by 2 bases, with 9 bases left in between. Germline V gene lookup returns CDR1 LNHDA and CDR2 SQIVND (reference sequence). The CDR3 is CASSRRTNTEAFF. In DNA, the CDR3 is TGTGCCAGTAGTCGACGGACAAACACTGAAGCTTTCTTT.

The chain combines TRBV11-2 with TRBJ1-2, with 7 bases matching TRBD1. The CDR3 runs 14 residues. Trimming cost V 3 bases and J 7 bases; bases outside gene matches: 8. From germline, CDR1 is SGHAT and CDR2 FQNNGV. CDR3 in amino acids: CASSFVRGRSGYTF. Written as DNA, the CDR3 is TGTGCCAGCAGCTTTGTCAGGGGGAGAAGTGGCTACACCTTC.

The CDR3 DNA sequence: TGCGCCAGCAGCTTGGTGGCAGGAAACCCCTACGAGCAGTACTTC. This translates into CASSLVAGNPYEQYF. The J gene is TRBJ2-7, the V gene TRBV5-1; D remains unclear. This CDR3 is 15 amino acids long. The V end was cut by 0 bases, the J end by 2 bases, with 12 bases between. Per germline, CDR1 SGHRS and CDR2 YFSETQ.

J is TRBJ2-2 and V is TRBV29-1; possibly TRBD2 for D (5 bases). The V end lost 5 bases, the J end lost 0 bases, and 16 bases lay between the germline ends. CDR1 and CDR2 from the germline V gene are SQVTM and ANQGSEA. CDR3 length: 16 residues. CDR3 loop: CSVSRRVHPNTGELFF. The CDR3 nucleotides are TGCAGCGTTTCTAGGCGGGTACATCCGAACACCGGGGAGCTGTTTTTT.

The chain is built from TRBV5-4 and TRBJ2-1; D may be TRBD2 (6 bases). The CDR3 spans 15 residues. CDR1 SGHNT and CDR2 YYREEE come from the germline V gene (reference sequence). Deletions cut 0 bases from V and 8 bases from J, with 15 bases between. CDR3 amino acids: CASSLEGGRNDEQFF. In nucleotides, the CDR3 is TGTGCCAGCAGCTTGGAGGGAGGAAGGAATGATGAGCAGTTCTTC.

The chain joins TRBV11-3 to TRBJ2-2; D gene unclear. The germline CDR1 and CDR2 sequences are SGHNT and YENEEA. The V end lost 4 bases, the J end lost 1 base, and 7 bases lay between the germline ends. CDR3 length equals 14 residues. CDR3 in DNA: TGTGCCAGCAGCTCCCCAGAGAACACCGGGGAGCTGTTTTTT. It encodes CASSSPENTGELFF.

The chain uses TRBV25-1 and TRBJ1-5; tentative D call: TRBD1 (5 bases). This CDR3 is 14 amino acids long. Germline lookup yields CDR1 MGHDK and CDR2 SYGVNS. With 1 base removed from V and 5 bases from J, the gap between germline ends came to 9 bases. Here the CDR3 reads CASSEFRADQPQHF. CDR3 nucleotide sequence: TGTGCCAGCAGTGAATTCAGGGCCGATCAGCCCCAGCATTTT.

The chain uses TRBV18 and TRBJ2-7, with 9 bases that match TRBD1. Germline loops: CDR1 KGHSH, CDR2 LQKENI. CDR3 size: 15 residues. V shed 5 bases and J 2 bases; nucleotides not matched to a gene: 7. CDR3 coding DNA: TGTGCCAGCTCAGGGGACAGGGCCTCGCCCTACGAGCAGTACTTC. Encoded protein: CASSGDRASPYEQYF.